Below, 29 T cell receptor beta chains from the same sample are listed, as sequenced in a study of blood T cell repertoires in COVID-19. Sequencing was performed with immunoSEQ multiplex PCR; in TCRdb, only in-frame clones are kept and a portion is missing. The data contain fewer than 300,000 clones, 82% of them seen just once; the ten biggest clones take up approximately 3.1%. The sequencing sample was made of peripheral blood. These receptors originate from a woman aged 18 to 35 with acute or convalescent COVID-19.

This clone was seen only a few times. The chain employs TRBV2 and TRBJ2-2; 9 positions agree with TRBD1. The V and J ends lost 7 bases and 4 bases, in that order; junction bases with no gene match: 7. Per germline, CDR1 SNHLY and CDR2 FYNNEI. The CDR3 loop spans 15 amino acids. CDR3 amino acids: CASTPRQGGTGELFF. CDR3 sequence (DNA): TGTGCCAGCACCCCAAGACAGGGGGGCACCGGGGAGCTGTTTTTT.

J is TRBJ2-2 and V is TRBV19, with 9 bases identical to TRBD1. V shed 5 bases and J 7 bases; nucleotides not matched to a gene: 5. The germline V gene encodes CDR1 LNHDA and CDR2 SQIVND (reference sequence). This CDR3 is built from 14 residues. CDR3 sequence (DNA): TGTGCCAGTAGTGCCGGGACAGGGTTCGGGGAGCTGTTTTTT. This encodes CASSAGTGFGELFF.

The V call is TRBV7-2, the J call TRBJ1-2; no clear D gene. Germline V gene lookup returns CDR1 SGHTA and CDR2 FQGNSA. V shed 1 base and J shed 8 bases, with 14 bases lying between them. The CDR3 totals 14 residues. The CDR3 bases are TGTGCCAGCAGCTTAGGCTCGCGGGCGCGGGGCTACACCTTC. Protein sequence: CASSLGSRARGYTF.

This chain links TRBV19 with TRBJ2-7, with a possible D match to TRBD2 (6 bases). The CDR3 contains 15 residues. V was pared by 7 bases and J by 3 bases, with 19 bases between. Germline V lookup: CDR1 LNHDA, CDR2 SQIVND (reference sequence). The CDR3 DNA follows: TGTGCCAGTACCCAAGCCGCGGGGAATAACTACGAGCAGTACTTC. Encoded protein: CASTQAAGNNYEQYF.

The gene calls are TRBV28 and TRBJ1-4, with D unclear. Trimming cost V 3 bases and J 0 bases, with 11 bases left between them. Germline V gives CDR1 MDHEN, CDR2 SYDVKM. This CDR3 comprises 16 residues. The CDR3 is CASSLGWITTNEKLFF. CDR3 coding DNA: TGTGCCAGCAGTTTGGGCTGGATTACAACTAATGAAAAACTGTTTTTT.

The V gene is TRBV18, the J gene TRBJ1-3; D is ambiguous. Trimming removed 2 bases from V and 3 bases from J, with 5 bases in between. The CDR3 extends over 13 amino acids. Germline assignment: CDR1 KGHSH and CDR2 LQKENI. CDR3 nucleotides: TGTGCCAGCTCACCAGAGGTTGGAAACACCATATATTTT. Its protein product is CASSPEVGNTIYF.

This chain connects TRBV7-3 to TRBJ2-5, with 9 bases fitting TRBD1. CDR3 length: 15 residues. Germline CDR1 and CDR2: SGHTA and FQGTGA. Trimming cost V 5 bases and J 1 base; bases outside gene matches: 5. CDR3 bases: TGTGCCAGCAGCCCCGGACAGGGGTCCCAAGAGACCCAGTACTTC. Residues: CASSPGQGSQETQYF.

The V call is TRBV18, the J call TRBJ2-2; D might be TRBD2 (6 bases). Germline lookup yields CDR1 KGHSH and CDR2 LQKENI. V lost 3 bases, J lost 2 bases, and 7 bases lay in between. The CDR3 is 14 amino acids. CDR3 residues: CASSPSGNTGELFF. The CDR3 DNA follows: TGTGCCAGCTCACCTAGCGGAAACACCGGGGAGCTGTTTTTT.

This chain connects TRBV6-5 to TRBJ2-7; D is unresolved. This CDR3 is built from 16 residues. Germline values: CDR1 MNHEY, CDR2 SVGAGI. V gave up 2 bases and J gave up 3 bases, with 17 bases separating them. The CDR3 sequence: CASSYARPLNGYEQYF. The CDR3 DNA reads as TGTGCCAGCAGTTACGCCAGGCCCCTCAATGGCTACGAGCAGTACTTC.

In its sample, this clone was seen a few times. The rearrangement links TRBV15 to TRBJ1-5, with D possibly TRBD1 on 5 matching bases. Germline V gene sequence: CDR1 LNHNV, CDR2 YYDKDF (reference sequence). V was trimmed by 0 bases and J by 6 bases, leaving 12 bases between them. The CDR3 length is 15 residues. In DNA form, the CDR3 reads TGTGCCACCAGCAGAGATCACGGGGGTCCTCAGCCCCAGCATTTT. Translated, it gives CATSRDHGGPQPQHF. Supplemented by reference TRBV15 and TRBJ1-5, the full variable domain reads DAMVIQNPRYQVTQFGKPVTLSCSQTLNHNVMYWYQQKSSQAPKLLFHYYDKDFNNEADTPDNFQSRRPNTSFCFLDIRSPGLGDTAMYLCATSRDHGGPQPQHFGDGTRLSIL.

V gene TRBV30 combines with J gene TRBJ2-3; the D gene is possibly TRBD2 (8 bases). This CDR3 is built from 12 residues. Germline assignment: CDR1 GTSNPN and CDR2 SVGIG (reference sequence). The ends were cut back, 7 bases at V and 6 bases at J, with 14 bases in the middle. As DNA, the CDR3 is TGTGCCTTAACGGGAGGGGGCGATACGCAGTATTTT. This gives the protein CALTGGGDTQYF.

This clone was counted only a few times. The chain uses TRBV10-3 and TRBJ2-1; TRBD2 might be the D (5 bases). V was shortened by 9 bases and J by 2 bases, with 11 bases between the two germline ends. Germline-derived CDR1 and CDR2 are ENHRY and SYGVKD. The CDR3 length is 13 residues. The CDR3: CAILRGPYNEQFF. CDR3 bases: TGTGCCATTTTGCGCGGGCCCTACAATGAGCAGTTCTTC.

This clone was recorded once. The chain recombines TRBV4-1 with TRBJ2-7; 9 nucleotides line up with TRBD2. V trimming: 3 bases; J trimming: 2 bases; junction bases outside the gene matches: 5. This CDR3 has 15 residues. Germline lookup yields CDR1 MGHRA and CDR2 YSYEKL. The chain's CDR3 is CASSHSSGEAYEQYF. Written as DNA, the CDR3 is TGCGCCAGCAGCCACTCTAGCGGGGAGGCCTACGAGCAGTACTTC.

The chain links TRBV4-3 to TRBJ2-7; a weak D match, TRBD2 (7 bases). The CDR3 loop spans 14 amino acids. Germline CDR1 is LGHNA and CDR2 is YSLEER. With 0 bases removed from V and 9 bases from J, the gap between germline ends came to 15 bases. The CDR3 loop is CASSQDLQGGGQYF. CDR3 nucleotides: TGCGCCAGCAGCCAAGATTTACAGGGCGGGGGGCAGTACTTC.

This chain uses TRBV15 with TRBJ2-1, with 12 bases fitting TRBD2. There are 16 residues in the CDR3. After removal of 1 base from V and 2 bases from J, the junction contained 0 bases not matched to a gene. CDR1 and CDR2 from the germline V gene are LNHNV and YYDKDF (reference sequence). CDR3 region: CATSRGTSGAYNEQFF. The DNA for the CDR3 is TGTGCCACCAGCAGAGGGACTAGCGGGGCCTACAATGAGCAGTTCTTC. The full variable domain, rest sourced from reference TRBV15 and TRBJ2-1, is DAMVIQNPRYQVTQFGKPVTLSCSQTLNHNVMYWYQQKSSQAPKLLFHYYDKDFNNEADTPDNFQSRRPNTSFCFLDIRSPGLGDTAMYLCATSRGTSGAYNEQFFGPGTRLTVL.

This chain uses TRBV20-1 with TRBJ2-5; 9 bases agree with TRBD1. CDR1 and CDR2 from the germline V gene are DFQATT and SNEGSKA (reference sequence). V lost 3 bases to trimming and J lost 3 bases; unmatched junction nucleotides: 8. The CDR3 spans 15 residues. CDR3 residues: CSASVMGQGEETQYF. The DNA of the CDR3 is TGCAGTGCTAGTGTAATGGGACAGGGAGAAGAGACCCAGTACTTC.

J is TRBJ1-3 and V is TRBV11-2; D is ambiguous. Germline lookup yields CDR1 SGHAT and CDR2 FQNNGV. The CDR3 totals 15 residues. Between the trimmed V and J ends, which lost 2 bases and 0 bases, there was a span of 8 bases. CDR3 sequence reads: CASSLTPSSGNTIYF. CDR3 bases: TGTGCCAGCAGCTTAACACCCAGCTCTGGAAACACCATATATTTT.

V gene TRBV15 combines with J gene TRBJ2-2, with D maybe TRBD1 (5 bases). V was trimmed by 0 bases and J by 6 bases, leaving 11 bases between them. CDR3 size: 15 residues. From germline, CDR1 is LNHNV and CDR2 YYDKDF (reference sequence). The CDR3 loop reads CATSRDQGAAGELFF. CDR3 sequence (DNA): TGTGCCACCAGCAGAGATCAGGGTGCGGCCGGGGAGCTGTTTTTT.

The chain recombines TRBV6-4 with TRBJ2-7, with TRBD2 matching 8 bases. The CDR3 covers 15 residues. V lost 6 bases and J lost 2; bases outside the gene matches: 9. In germline, CDR1 is MRHNA, CDR2 SNTAGT. In nucleotides, the CDR3 is TGTGCCAGCAGACCACTAGCGGATGGCCCCTACGAGCAGTACTTC. It yields the protein CASRPLADGPYEQYF.

The rearrangement joins TRBV7-3 to TRBJ2-5; 9 nucleotides align to TRBD1. The CDR3 runs to 16 residues. Germline trimming cut 0 bases from V and 2 bases from J; bases unmatched to any gene: 4. Looked up from germline, CDR1 is SGHTA and CDR2 is FQGTGA. The CDR3 region is CASSLTGQGWQETQYF. In nucleotides, the CDR3 is TGTGCCAGCAGCTTAACCGGACAGGGGTGGCAAGAGACCCAGTACTTC.

This chain connects TRBV28 to TRBJ1-5, with D tentatively TRBD1 (6 bases). Germline V gene lookup returns CDR1 MDHEN and CDR2 SYDVKM. Between the trimmed V and J ends, which lost 7 bases and 2 bases, there was a span of 12 bases. There are 14 residues in the CDR3. The CDR3 reads CASTSHRGNQPQHF. The CDR3 DNA reads as TGTGCCAGCACCTCTCACAGGGGCAATCAGCCCCAGCATTTT.

The rearrangement joins TRBV7-2 to TRBJ2-6; 7 nucleotides match TRBD1. V lost 0 bases to trimming and J lost 1 base; unmatched junction nucleotides: 0. There are 16 residues in the CDR3. Germline lookup yields CDR1 SGHTA and CDR2 FQGNSA. Here the CDR3 reads CASSLAGQSGANVLTF. The CDR3 bases are TGTGCCAGCAGCTTAGCGGGACAGTCTGGGGCCAACGTCCTGACTTTC.

As to this clone: An end of the junction does not agree with germline; a read error may underlie this. V usage is TRBV7-7 and J usage is TRBJ2-3; D is ambiguous. Germline V gene sequence: CDR1 SSHAT, CDR2 FNYEAQ (reference sequence). CDR3 length: 14 amino acids. CDR3 bases: TGTGCTAGCAGCTTAGCATATAGCACAGATACGCAGTATTTT. As protein: CASSLAYSTDTQYF.

The chain uses TRBV21-1 and TRBJ2-7; the D segment call TRBD1 is taken from the table without a DNA check. TRBV21-1 is assigned pseudogene status. The CDR3 runs 17 residues. CDR3 region: CASSIPFRDRGPREQYF. Written as DNA, the CDR3 is TGTGCCAGCAGCATACCCTTCCGGGACAGGGGGCCTCGCGAGCAGTACTTC.

The V and J genes are TRBV27 and TRBJ2-7; 8 bases fit TRBD2. This CDR3 comprises 14 residues. J lost 7 bases, V lost 8 bases, and 13 bases had no gene match. Looked up from germline, CDR1 is MNHEY and CDR2 is SMNVEV (reference sequence). The CDR3 here is CASAILSGTGEQYF. The DNA for the CDR3 is TGTGCCAGCGCAATCCTTAGCGGGACGGGGGAGCAGTACTTC.

The V gene is TRBV6-2 or TRBV6-3, the J gene TRBJ2-7; 7 positions agree with TRBD2. Trimming took 3 bases from V and 1 from J; bases not matched to a gene: 9. There are 16 residues in the CDR3. Looked up from germline, CDR1 is MNHEY and CDR2 is SVGEGT. The DNA for the CDR3 is TGTGCCAGCAGTTATACACCCTCTAGCGGATCCTACGAGCAGTACTTC. Its translation: CASSYTPSSGSYEQYF.

This chain joins TRBV5-5 and TRBJ2-3; TRBD2 aligns across 11 bases. The CDR3 covers 15 residues. V lost 5 bases, J lost 4 bases, and 6 bases stayed unmatched. Looked up from germline, CDR1 is SGHKS and CDR2 is YYEKEE (reference sequence). CDR3 in amino acids: CASRVLAGVADTQYF. CDR3 coding DNA: TGTGCCAGCAGAGTACTAGCGGGAGTCGCAGATACGCAGTATTTT.

This clone was detected only a few times. This chain connects TRBV11-2 to TRBJ1-5; D is possibly TRBD1 (5 bases). CDR1 is SGHAT, CDR2 FQNNGV, per germline. CDR3 size: 14 residues. V was cut by 5 bases and J by 5 bases, with 13 bases left in between. The DNA of the CDR3 is TGTGCCAGCAGCCCGGGAGGGGTACATCAGCCCCAGCATTTT. Protein product: CASSPGGVHQPQHF.

This chain joins TRBV9 and TRBJ2-3; maybe TRBD2 (5 bases). The length of the CDR3 is 15 residues. Germline V gene lookup returns CDR1 SGDLS and CDR2 YYNGEE. Trimming cost V 4 bases and J 3 bases, with 15 bases left between them. The CDR3 DNA sequence: TGTGCCAGCAGCAGGGTGGGAGAGAGAACAGATACGCAGTATTTT. Encoded protein: CASSRVGERTDTQYF.